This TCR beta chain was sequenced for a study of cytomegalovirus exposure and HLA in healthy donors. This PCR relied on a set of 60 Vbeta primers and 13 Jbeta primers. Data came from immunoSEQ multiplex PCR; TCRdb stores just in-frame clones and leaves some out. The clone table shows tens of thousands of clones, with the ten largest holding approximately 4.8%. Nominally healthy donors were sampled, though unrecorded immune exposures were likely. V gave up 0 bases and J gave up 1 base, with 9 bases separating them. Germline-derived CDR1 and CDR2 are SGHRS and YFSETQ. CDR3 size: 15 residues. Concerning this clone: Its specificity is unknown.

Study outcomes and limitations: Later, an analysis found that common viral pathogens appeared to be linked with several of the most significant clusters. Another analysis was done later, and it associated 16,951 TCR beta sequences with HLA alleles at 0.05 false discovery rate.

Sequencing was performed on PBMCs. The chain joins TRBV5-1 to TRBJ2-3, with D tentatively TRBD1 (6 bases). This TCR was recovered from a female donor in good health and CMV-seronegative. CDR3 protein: CASSLGGRGTDTQYF. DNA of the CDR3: TGCGCCAGCAGCTTGGGGGGGCGCGGCACAGATACGCAGTATTTT.